The 23 T cell receptor beta chains presented below share a single source sample, sequenced in a study of cytomegalovirus exposure and HLA in healthy donors. Use of 60 Vbeta and 13 Jbeta primers characterized the PCR. The data were produced by immunoSEQ multiplex PCR, yet TCRdb's version contains in-frame clones alone and is incomplete. Here the sample spans about 240,000 clones, 70% to 90% being singletons. Material: PBMCs. These receptors originate from a girl under 10 years old in good health and CMV-seronegative.

The chain is built from TRBV21-1 and TRBJ2-7; the table gives TRBD2 as D, unverified against the DNA. TRBV21-1 is described as a pseudogene. This CDR3 has 16 residues. Written as DNA, the CDR3 is TGTGCCAGCAGTTCTTGTGGTCTAGCGGGTACCTACGAGCAGTACTTC. It codes for CASSSCGLAGTYEQYF.

The V call is TRBV5-1, the J call TRBJ1-1; 8 positions match TRBD1. Trimming cost V 8 bases and J 4 bases; bases outside gene matches: 4. The CDR3 extends over 12 amino acids. Germline CDR1 is SGHRS and CDR2 is YFSETQ. The CDR3 loop reads CARVTGGTEAFF. The CDR3 DNA reads as TGCGCCAGGGTAACAGGGGGCACTGAAGCTTTCTTT.

CDR3 in amino acids: CASSPPGLAGGSSYNEQFF. DNA for the CDR3: TGTGCCAGCTCACCACCGGGACTAGCGGGGGGTTCATCTTACAATGAGCAGTTCTTC. The chain joins TRBV18 to TRBJ2-1; the match to TRBD2 covers 15 bases. Trimming at V came to 0 bases and at J to 4 bases, leaving 7 bases not matched to a gene. The CDR3 sequence is 19 residues long. Germline V lookup: CDR1 KGHSH, CDR2 LQKENI.

CDR3 nucleotides: TGCGCCAGCAGCTTGGTTGGAGGAGGGGCGCGGGGCTACACCTTC. The encoded protein is CASSLVGGGARGYTF. The J gene is TRBJ1-2, the V gene TRBV5-1; D may be TRBD1 (5 bases). Trimming shortened V by 0 bases and J by 8 bases, and 17 bases separated the two germline ends. Germline-derived CDR1 and CDR2 are SGHRS and YFSETQ. The CDR3 has 15 amino acids.

This chain connects TRBV6-5 to TRBJ1-4; D gene ambiguous. The CDR3 contains 15 residues. Trimming left V 0 bases short and J 5 bases short, with 10 bases between. CDR1 and CDR2 (germline): MNHEY, SVGAGI. CDR3 nucleotides: TGTGCCAGCAGTTACTCCAACAGACCAAATGAAAAACTGTTTTTT. As protein: CASSYSNRPNEKLFF.

The chain is built from TRBV10-2 and TRBJ2-1; 14 positions agree with TRBD2. The CDR3 runs to 14 residues. The germline V gene encodes CDR1 WSHSY and CDR2 SAAADI. The trim removed 8 bases at V and 8 bases at J, leaving 5 bases unmatched. The CDR3 loop reads CASGTGLAGDEQFF. CDR3 in DNA: TGCGCCAGCGGAACGGGACTAGCGGGAGATGAGCAGTTCTTC.

The rearrangement links TRBV7-9 to TRBJ2-2, with 8 bases that match TRBD2. Germline V lookup: CDR1 SEHNR, CDR2 FQNEAQ (reference sequence). The CDR3 contains 18 residues. V shed 2 bases, J shed 6 bases, and the junction held 14 bases outside the gene matches. CDR3 coding DNA: TGTGCCAGCAGCTTAAAGATGGAACTAGCGGAGACCCCCGGGGAGCTGTTTTTT. It is translated as CASSLKMELAETPGELFF.

The rearrangement uses TRBV7-3 and TRBJ2-3, with a possible D match to TRBD1 (6 bases). Between the trimmed V and J ends, which lost 1 base and 4 bases, there was a span of 15 bases. Germline V gene lookup returns CDR1 SGHTA and CDR2 FQGTGA. This CDR3 is built from 16 residues. CDR3 protein: CASSLNSGAGADTQYF. The CDR3 coding sequence is TGTGCCAGCAGCTTAAATTCAGGGGCCGGGGCAGATACGCAGTATTTT.

The gene calls are TRBV2 and TRBJ2-3; D unclear. V was pared by 0 bases and J by 6 bases, with 7 bases between. Germline values: CDR1 SNHLY, CDR2 FYNNEI. CDR3 length: 13 amino acids. CDR3 nucleotides: TGTGCCAGCAGTGAAGCCGAGTCGGATACGCAGTATTTT. This sequence encodes CASSEAESDTQYF.

The V gene is TRBV29-1, the J gene TRBJ2-7, with 10 positions matching TRBD2. The CDR3 is made up of 16 amino acids. V dropped 4 bases and J dropped 6; count of bases not matched to a gene: 15. Per the germline V gene, CDR1 is SQVTM and CDR2 is ANQGSEA. The CDR3 here is CSVGSLELAGVLEQYF. The CDR3 nucleotides read TGCAGCGTTGGGAGCCTAGAGCTAGCGGGAGTTCTCGAGCAGTACTTC.

The chain couples TRBV4-2 to TRBJ2-3, with 10 nucleotides matching TRBD2. CDR1 LGHNA and CDR2 YNFKEQ come from the germline V gene. The ends lost 4 bases at V and 3 bases at J; junction bases unmatched: 10. The CDR3 consists of 17 residues. Written as DNA, the CDR3 is TGTGCCAGCAGCCCTTCTGAGCGGGGGGGCCCAACAGATACGCAGTATTTT. This encodes CASSPSERGGPTDTQYF.

This clone has more than one count but fewer than ten. J is TRBJ1-2 and V is TRBV6-1; D ambiguous. The CDR3 covers 11 residues. With 6 bases removed from V and 6 bases from J, the gap between germline ends came to 8 bases. Germline V gene lookup returns CDR1 MNHNS and CDR2 SASEGT. CDR3 protein: CASSEVHGYTF. The CDR3 DNA reads TGTGCCAGCAGCGAGGTGCATGGCTACACCTTC.

The chain uses TRBV23-1 and TRBJ1-4, with D maybe TRBD1 (5 bases). TRBV23-1 is an open reading frame, and its role is uncertain. V was trimmed by 4 bases and J by 8 bases, leaving 14 bases between them. The CDR3 totals 14 residues. The CDR3 spells CASSPGGVGEKLFF. CDR3 in DNA: TGCGCCAGCAGTCCGGGGGGAGTTGGAGAAAAACTGTTTTTT.

The chain is built from TRBV30 and TRBJ2-3, with TRBD2 matching 10 bases. Trimming took 0 bases from V and 3 from J; bases not matched to a gene: 6. The germline CDR1 and CDR2 sequences are GTSNPN and SVGIG (reference sequence). There are 16 residues in the CDR3. The CDR3 coding sequence is TGTGCCTGGAGTGTAATAGCGGGAGGATGGACAGATACGCAGTATTTT. It encodes CAWSVIAGGWTDTQYF.

The genes are TRBV7-9 and TRBJ2-3, with 11 bases that match TRBD2. The trim removed 4 bases at V and 3 bases at J, leaving 6 bases unmatched. Germline loops: CDR1 SEHNR, CDR2 FQNEAQ (reference sequence). The CDR3 totals 16 residues. Written as DNA, the CDR3 is TGTGCCAGCAGCTCCGGGCCTAGCGGGGGGACAGATACGCAGTATTTT. This sequence encodes CASSSGPSGGTDTQYF.

This chain uses TRBV1 with TRBJ2-3; the D segment call TRBD2 is taken from the table without a DNA check. TRBV1 is listed as a pseudogene. The CDR3 has 16 residues. The CDR3 sequence is CTSSQRTSGRTDTQYF. The CDR3 region has the DNA TGCACCAGCAGCCAACGAACTAGCGGGAGAACAGATACGCAGTATTTT.

V usage is TRBV5-1 and J usage is TRBJ2-3; TRBD2 matches at 9 bases. The junction had 4 bases not matched to a gene; V was cut back by 0 bases and J by 2 bases. CDR1 is SGHRS, CDR2 YFSETQ, per germline. This CDR3 region has 16 residues. CDR3 region: CASSLAQRGATDTQYF. The CDR3 nucleotides read TGCGCCAGCAGCTTGGCGCAGCGGGGGGCCACAGATACGCAGTATTTT.

V usage is TRBV10-1 and J usage is TRBJ2-1; TRBD2 agrees at 13 bases. J lost 7 bases, V lost 0 bases, and 3 bases had no gene match. The CDR3 consists of 16 residues. The germline V gene encodes CDR1 WNHNN and CDR2 SYGVQD (reference sequence). The CDR3 region is CASSESVLAGGNEQFF. The CDR3 coding sequence is TGCGCCAGCAGTGAGTCGGTACTAGCGGGAGGGAATGAGCAGTTCTTC.

The J gene is TRBJ1-2, the V gene TRBV27; possible D gene TRBD1, 6 bases. Germline CDR1 and CDR2: MNHEY and SMNVEV (reference sequence). Trimming removed 5 bases at V and 1 base at J, with 14 bases between. This CDR3 spans 15 amino acids. CDR3 amino acids: CASSPGTSFNYGYTF. The CDR3 bases are TGTGCCAGCAGTCCCGGGACATCATTTAACTATGGCTACACCTTC.

This clone was recorded only once. The genes are TRBV10-3 and TRBJ2-1, with 9 positions matching TRBD2. The junction had 5 bases not matched to a gene; V was cut back by 3 bases and J by 5 bases. The CDR3 covers 15 residues. Germline V CDR1 and CDR2: ENHRY, SYGVKD. CDR3: CAISEGTSLNNEQFF. The DNA for the CDR3 is TGTGCCATCAGTGAAGGGACTAGCCTAAACAATGAGCAGTTCTTC.

This chain links TRBV5-4 with TRBJ2-6, with D hard to call. The CDR3 length is 15 residues. V was shortened by 1 base and J by 0 bases, with 5 bases between the two germline ends. Germline loops: CDR1 SGHNT, CDR2 YYREEE (reference sequence). This CDR3 reads CASSLSFSGANVLTF. In DNA form, the CDR3 reads TGTGCCAGCAGCTTGTCTTTCTCTGGGGCCAACGTCCTGACTTTC. The full variable domain, completed using reference TRBV5-4 and TRBJ2-6, is ETGVTQSPTHLIKTRGQQVTLRCSSQSGHNTVSWYQQALGQGPQFIFQYYREEENGRGNFPPRFSGLQFPNYSSELNVNALELDDSALYLCASSLSFSGANVLTFGAGSRLTVL.

This chain joins TRBV30 and TRBJ2-7; TRBD2 aligns across 9 bases. The CDR3 runs 13 residues. V was pared by 3 bases and J by 1 base, with 1 base of the junction left unmatched. Germline assignment: CDR1 GTSNPN and CDR2 SVGIG (reference sequence). The CDR3 DNA follows: TGTGCCTGGAGGACTAGCGGTTCCTACGAGCAGTACTTC. Translated: CAWRTSGSYEQYF.

The CDR3 DNA sequence: TGTGCCAGCACCTCCTCGGGACAGGGCTACACCATATATTTT. Translating gives CASTSSGQGYTIYF. This chain connects TRBV6-5 to TRBJ1-3; TRBD1 matches at 9 bases. This CDR3 spans 14 amino acids. V lost 7 bases and J lost 8; bases outside the gene matches: 9. Germline-derived CDR1 and CDR2 are MNHEY and SVGAGI.